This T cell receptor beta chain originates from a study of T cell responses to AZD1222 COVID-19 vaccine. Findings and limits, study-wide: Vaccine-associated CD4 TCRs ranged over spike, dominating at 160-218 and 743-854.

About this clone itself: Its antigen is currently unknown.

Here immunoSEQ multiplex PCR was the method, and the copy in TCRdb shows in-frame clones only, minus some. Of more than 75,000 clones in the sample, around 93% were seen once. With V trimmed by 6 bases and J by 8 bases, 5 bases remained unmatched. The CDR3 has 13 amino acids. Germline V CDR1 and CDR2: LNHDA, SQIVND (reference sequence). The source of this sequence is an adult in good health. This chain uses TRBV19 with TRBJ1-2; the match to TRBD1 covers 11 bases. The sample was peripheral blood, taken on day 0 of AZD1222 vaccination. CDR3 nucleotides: TGTGCCAGTAGAGGACAGGGGGCGGAGGGCTACACCTTC. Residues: CASRGQGAEGYTF.